The sequence of this T cell receptor beta chain was determined in a study of beta chain features in type 1 diabetes (dated by TCRdb to 2017 to 2018). As for the study more broadly: Mean age, gender distribution, total cell number and subset yield were not different between patients and healthy donors. Regulatory and stem cell-like memory subsets were obtained from only 8 patients and roughly 8 healthy donors, while naive and central memory subsets were obtained from all 30 or so donors. A total of about 100 million sorted cells were examined across all samples, and RNA yield correlated strongly with the number of cells per subset. In the study, recently diagnosed type 1 diabetes patients and matched healthy donors were compared on the TCRB repertoires of their sorted circulating CD4+ T cell subsets.

For this clone: The clone's antigen remains unknown. No per-base quality is available; no much larger clone lies one base away. The sample contains more than one DNA sequence encoding this CDR3.

After removal of 4 bases from V and 5 bases from J, the junction retains 3 bases not matched to a gene. Spanning cysteine to phenylalanine, the CDR3 consists of 12 amino acids. Only the CDR3 part of the read is kept: 36 bases, read in frame from the first base. From the germline V gene (reference sequence), CDR1 is GTSNPN and CDR2 is SVGIG. A single peripheral blood draw of 95 to 150 mL on average was collected from each donor into heparinised tubes. A BD FACSAria II and a panel including CD45RO, CCR7, CD25, CD127, CD95 and CD27 were used to sort naive, central memory, regulatory and stem cell-like memory CD4+ T cells. A purity above 95% was achieved for all sorted populations. PBMCs were isolated immediately by Lymphoprep density gradient centrifugation and stained directly without culture. Samples were stained and sorted in pairs, with one healthy donor and one patient per experiment, so that batch effects were minimized.

All of the isolated RNA was reverse transcribed with the High Capacity cDNA Reverse Transcription Kit, so expressed TCRB transcripts were sequenced. Deep immunoSEQ sequencing was applied to naive, central memory and regulatory T cell samples, giving an average of roughly 3.5 million total reads per sample. Sorted cells were lysed in RLT buffer, and RNA was extracted using DNase-treated RNeasy Micro or Mini kits according to cell number. To prevent cross-contamination, each cell subset was processed individually, whereas patient and healthy donor samples were processed jointly. Using the immunoSEQ multiplex PCR, TCRB sequences were amplified from cDNA into 87-bp fragments spanning the CDR3 region. The amplicons were sequenced using the Illumina HiSeq platform. Under the source paper's analysis protocol: PCR bias was corrected computationally using synthetic template baselines, and reads within Hamming distance 2 were collapsed, with unmergeable singletons discarded. Reads were aligned against IMGT so that V, D and J genes, CDR3 length and insertions or deletions at six rearrangement sites could be assigned. Clonotype counts were normalized to sorted cell number within each subset before computing true diversity and Gini coefficients with the tcR R package. The overlap coefficient, calculated on TCRB nucleotide sequences, was used to quantify repertoire sharing. Out-of-frame TCRB sequences from naive cells were analyzed as a proxy for the pre-selection repertoire. TCRdb carries this immuneACCESS record with in-frame sequences only. Its versions omit some clonotypes, under half of them owing to an unresolved V gene in the studies checked, with the rest unexplained. The DNA was the basis for D and trimming; V, J and clone size are from that table. Present in this sample are about 260,000 clones, about a fifth of which were seen just once. 0.028% of the sample goes to the ten largest clones.

Broader findings and caveats from the paper: At VDJ recombination sites, type 1 diabetes patients had fewer insertions and more deleted nucleotides, which implies abnormalities in thymic rearrangement. Only small numbers of individuals were included in the HLA sub-analyses, which left unresolved whether HLA type had any influence on TCRB rearrangement. Because cDNA was sequenced instead of genomic DNA, activated cells with high expression could be over-represented, although the groups did not differ in activation or CD3 levels. Naive, central memory and regulatory TCRB repertoires appeared more similar among patients than among healthy donors. Shorter templates might be favored by PCR, yet because patient and control samples were amplified and corrected together, any such skew would affect both groups equally. In all four CD4+ subsets, TCRB CDR3 length was moderately but significantly shorter in type 1 diabetes patients.

Sequences were obtained from naive CD4+ T cells from blood. Sample cell subset or site, as interpreted from the label and publication: true naive CD4+ T cells. This receptor was identified in a woman aged 40-49 years with type 1 diabetes. Recombination joined TRBV30 with TRBJ2-5; 8 bases in between match TRBD2. The CDR3 in this case is CAWTGTRETQYF. The DNA sequence is given as TGTGCCTGGACCGGGACTAGGGAGACCCAGTACTTC.